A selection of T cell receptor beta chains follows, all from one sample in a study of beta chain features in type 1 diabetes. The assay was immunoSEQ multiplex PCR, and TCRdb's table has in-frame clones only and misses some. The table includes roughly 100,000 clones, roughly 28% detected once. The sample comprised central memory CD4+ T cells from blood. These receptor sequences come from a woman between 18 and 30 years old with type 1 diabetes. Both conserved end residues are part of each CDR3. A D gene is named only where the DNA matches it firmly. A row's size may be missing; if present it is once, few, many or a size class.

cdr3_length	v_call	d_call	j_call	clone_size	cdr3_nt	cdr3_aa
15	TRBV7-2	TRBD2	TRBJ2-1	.	TGTGCCAGCAGCCTCGGGACTAACCGGGACAATGAGCAGTTCTTC	CASSLGTNRDNEQFF
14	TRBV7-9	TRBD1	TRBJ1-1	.	TGTGCCAGCAGCGTCCACAGGGGGAAGACTGAAGCTTTCTTT	CASSVHRGKTEAFF
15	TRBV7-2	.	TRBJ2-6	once	TGTGCCAGCAGCTTGGGGGGAACTGGGGCCAACGTCCTGACTTTC	CASSLGGTGANVLTF
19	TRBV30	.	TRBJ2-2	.	TGTGCCTGGAGTGTAAAGGGACTCCAGTTTAGGCGCCTCACCGGGGAGCTGTTTTTT	CAWSVKGLQFRRLTGELFF
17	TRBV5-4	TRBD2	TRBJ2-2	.	TGTGCCAGCAGCTCCTTGACTAGCGGGAGAAACACCGGGGAGCTGTTTTTT	CASSSLTSGRNTGELFF
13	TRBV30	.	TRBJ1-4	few	TGTGCCGCAAACAGGCTCGGTAATGAAAAACTGTTTTTT	CAANRLGNEKLFF
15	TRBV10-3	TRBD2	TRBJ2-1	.	TGTGCCTCGAGACTAGCGGGAGGGACGGCGCATGAGCAGTTCTTC	CASRLAGGTAHEQFF
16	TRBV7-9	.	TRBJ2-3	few	TGTGCCAGCAGCTTAGGAGGGTGGTCTAGCACAGATACGCAGTATTTT	CASSLGGWSSTDTQYF
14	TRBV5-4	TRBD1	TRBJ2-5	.	TGTGCCAGCAGCATTCAGGGGGTGCGGGAGACCCAGTACTTC	CASSIQGVRETQYF
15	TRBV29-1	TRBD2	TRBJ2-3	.	TGCAGCGCCAGGACTAGCGGGAGAAGCACAGATACGCAGTATTTT	CSARTSGRSTDTQYF
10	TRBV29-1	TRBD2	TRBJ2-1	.	TGCAGCGTCCCCGGGACTACGCAGGTCTTC	CSVPGTTQVF
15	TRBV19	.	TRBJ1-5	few	TGTGCCAGTACACGAGACAGAAATAGCAATCAGCCCCAGCATTTT	CASTRDRNSNQPQHF
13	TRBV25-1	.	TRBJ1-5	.	TGTGCCAGCAGGGAGGGTCCAGCTGAGCCCCAGCATTTT	CASREGPAEPQHF
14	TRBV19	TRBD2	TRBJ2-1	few	TGTGCCAGTAGTGGAACTAGCGGTGGGGGTGAGCAGTTCTTC	CASSGTSGGGEQFF
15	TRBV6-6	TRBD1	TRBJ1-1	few	TGTGCCAGCAGTTTACCGGGACAGGGGTTTTTTGAAGCTTTCTTT	CASSLPGQGFFEAFF
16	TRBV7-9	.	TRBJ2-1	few	TGTGCCAGCAGCTTAGCCCACGGGAAGGGTGGTGTTGAGCAGTTCTTC	CASSLAHGKGGVEQFF
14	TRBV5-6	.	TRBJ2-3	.	TGTGCCAGCAGCCGGGAGACCCGCACAGATACGCAGTATTTT	CASSRETRTDTQYF
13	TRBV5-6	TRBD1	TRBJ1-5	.	TGTGCCAGCGCCAGGGGGCCGGTTCAGCCCCAGCATTTT	CASARGPVQPQHF
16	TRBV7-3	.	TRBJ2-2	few	TGTGCCAGCAGCTTAGGTACAGCACAACTCACCGGGGAGCTGTTTTTT	CASSLGTAQLTGELFF
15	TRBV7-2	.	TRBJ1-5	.	TGTGCCAGCAGCCCAGCAGGGGCGCGCAATCAGCCCCAGCATTTT	CASSPAGARNQPQHF
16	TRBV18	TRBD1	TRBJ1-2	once	TGTGCCAGCTCACCGAACTCGGACAGGGCGCCGCGAGGCTACACCTTC	CASSPNSDRAPRGYTF
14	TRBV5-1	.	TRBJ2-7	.	TGCGCCAGCAGCTTGGCGCAGGGTTTCTACGAGCAGTACTTC	CASSLAQGFYEQYF
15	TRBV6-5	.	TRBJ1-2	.	TGTGCCAGCAGTTACGCTGCCCTAGCTAACTATGGCTACACCTTC	CASSYAALANYGYTF
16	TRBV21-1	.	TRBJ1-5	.	TGTGCCAGCAGCAAAGGTCCAGGGGTTAGCAATCAGCCCCAGCATTTT	CASSKGPGVSNQPQHF
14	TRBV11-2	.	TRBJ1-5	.	TGTGCCAGCAGCTTTGGAGATAGCAATCAGCCCCAGCATTTT	CASSFGDSNQPQHF
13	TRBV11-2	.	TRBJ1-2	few	TGTGCCAGCAGCTCCGAGTTTAACTATGGCTACACCTTC	CASSSEFNYGYTF
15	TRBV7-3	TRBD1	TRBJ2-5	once	TGTGCCAGCAGCCCCATGGGGGACAGACAAGAGACCCAGTACTTC	CASSPMGDRQETQYF
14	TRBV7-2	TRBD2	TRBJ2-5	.	TGTGCCAGCAGCGTCGGGACTAGCGGGCAGACCCAGTACTTC	CASSVGTSGQTQYF
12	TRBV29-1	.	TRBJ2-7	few	TGCAGCGTTGGTTATGTCGGCTACGAGCAGTACTTC	CSVGYVGYEQYF
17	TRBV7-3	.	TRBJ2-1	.	TGTGCCAGCAGCCCTAGACTTGCGAGCCTCTCCTACAATGAGCAGTTCTTC	CASSPRLASLSYNEQFF
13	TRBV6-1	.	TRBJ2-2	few	TGTGCCAGCAGTGAGGGGGGATCCGGGGAGCTGTTTTTT	CASSEGGSGELFF
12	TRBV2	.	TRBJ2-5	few	TGTGCCAGCAACCGGGAACAAGAGACCCAGTACTTC	CASNREQETQYF
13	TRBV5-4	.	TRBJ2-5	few	TGTGCCAGCAGCCAGGGGCATTACGAGACCCAGTACTTC	CASSQGHYETQYF
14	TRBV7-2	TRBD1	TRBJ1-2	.	TGTGCCAGCAGCCCACCGACAGGGGCGGGTGGCTACACCTTC	CASSPPTGAGGYTF
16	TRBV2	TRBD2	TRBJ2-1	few	TGTGCCCTCGGGGTGGGCAGGGGACTAGCGGGAGTCGAGCAGTTCTTC	CALGVGRGLAGVEQFF
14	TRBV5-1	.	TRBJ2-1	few	TGCGCCAGCAGCACCGTCCCTAGTGTGGATGAGCAGTTCTTC	CASSTVPSVDEQFF
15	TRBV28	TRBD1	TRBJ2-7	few	TGTGCCAGCAGTCGCGGCGACAGGGATCTCTACGAGCAGTACTTC	CASSRGDRDLYEQYF
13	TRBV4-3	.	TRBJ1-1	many	TGCGCCAGCAGCCAAGACAGGAACACTGAAGCTTTCTTT	CASSQDRNTEAFF
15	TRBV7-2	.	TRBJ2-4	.	TGTGCCAGCAGCTTAGAAGTGAGCGAAAGTTTGATTCAGTACTTC	CASSLEVSESLIQYF
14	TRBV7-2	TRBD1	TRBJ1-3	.	TGTGCCAGCAGCCCACAGGGACAGGGCAACACCATATATTTT	CASSPQGQGNTIYF
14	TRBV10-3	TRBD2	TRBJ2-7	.	TGTGCCACAGGGCTGGGGGGGGGCTCCTACGAGCAGTACTTC	CATGLGGGSYEQYF
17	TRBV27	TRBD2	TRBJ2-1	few	TGTGCCAGCAGTTCTCTACTAGCGGGAGGTCCCCACAATGAGCAGTTCTTC	CASSSLLAGGPHNEQFF
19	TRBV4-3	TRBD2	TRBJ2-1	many	TGCGCCAGCAGCCAAGATGCTGGGACAGCGGGAGGGCCCTACAATGAGCAGTTCTTC	CASSQDAGTAGGPYNEQFF
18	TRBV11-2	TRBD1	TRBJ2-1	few	TGTGCCAGCAACCCCCGGGACAGGGGGGGGCGGGGGATTCGGGAGCAGCTCTTC	CASNPRDRGGRGIREQLF
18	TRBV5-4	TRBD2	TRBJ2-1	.	TGTGCCAGCAGCTTCGGTGGAGGAGGGACTAGCGGGAGTAGGATGAAGTTCTTC	CASSFGGGGTSGSRMKFF
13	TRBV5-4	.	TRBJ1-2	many	TGTGCCAGCAGCCTAGACGGAAACTATGGCTACACCTTC	CASSLDGNYGYTF
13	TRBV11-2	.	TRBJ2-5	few	TGTGCCAGCAGCTTTGGGAGGACGGAGACCCAGTACTTC	CASSFGRTETQYF
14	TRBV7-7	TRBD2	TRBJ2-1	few	TGTGCCAGCAGCTTAGGGACTAGCGTCAGTGAGCAGTTCTTC	CASSLGTSVSEQFF
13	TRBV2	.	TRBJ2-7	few	TGTGCCAGCAGCCTAGACGCGCCGGGCGAGCAGTACTTC	CASSLDAPGEQYF
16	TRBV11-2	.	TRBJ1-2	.	TGTGCCAGCAGCTTAGATTTGTCAGGGTCGGACTATGGCTACACCTTC	CASSLDLSGSDYGYTF
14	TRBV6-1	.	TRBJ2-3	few	TGTGCCAGCAGTGTCGCAGCGAGCACAGATACGCAGTATTTT	CASSVAASTDTQYF
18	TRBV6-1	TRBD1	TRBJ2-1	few	TGTGCCAGCAGTGAATTAGGGTATCCGGGACAGGGGGGCAATGAGCAGTTCTTC	CASSELGYPGQGGNEQFF
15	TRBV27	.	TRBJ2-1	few	TGTGCCAGCAGTTTAGTACAGGGCTGGGACAATGAGCAGTTCTTC	CASSLVQGWDNEQFF
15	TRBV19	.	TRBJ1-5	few	TGTGCCAGTACCACCGACCCAGGGGTCAATCAGCCCCAGCATTTT	CASTTDPGVNQPQHF
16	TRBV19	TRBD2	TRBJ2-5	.	TGTGCCAGTAGTAGGGGGGGGGCTAGCGGGGAAGAGACCCAGTACTTC	CASSRGGASGEETQYF